The 8 T cell receptor beta chains in this list originate from one sample, sequenced in a study of CD8 T cells in ankylosing spondylitis. Findings of the study overall: Ankylosing spondylitis blood appeared to be characterized by a TCR beta motif of several highly homologous variants.

No antigen is known for these receptors. Each CDR3 protein gets one entry after TCRdb re-called the 5' RACE reads with MiXCR. The repertoire includes around 890,000 distinct CDR3 sequences, about an eighth of them detected once, and just over 0.5% sits in the top ten. The sample consisted of blood, either unsorted or a sorted T cell fraction (not recorded which). The source of these receptors is a male donor with ankylosing spondylitis.

The sample holds many counts of this clonotype. V and J are TRBV20-1 and TRBJ2-3; D not certain. Germline values: CDR1 DFQATT, CDR2 SNEGSKA (reference sequence). V lost 3 bases, J lost 0 bases, and 7 bases lay in between. CDR3 length equals 13 residues. CDR3 coding DNA: TGCAGTGCTAGGTTGACTAGCACAGATACGCAGTATTTT. The encoded protein is CSARLTSTDTQYF.

The chain couples TRBV5-6 to TRBJ1-1; D call uncertain. The germline V and J ends were trimmed by 3 bases and 0 bases, with 12 bases remaining between them. Looked up from germline, CDR1 is SGHDT and CDR2 is YYEEEE. The CDR3 has 15 residues. The CDR3 nucleotides read TGTGCCAGCAGCTGGGCGGCCCGCCTGAACACTGAAGCTTTCTTT. This gives the protein CASSWAARLNTEAFF.

This clonotype has more than one count but fewer than ten. The chain carries TRBV6-2 or TRBV6-3 and TRBJ2-7; 7 nucleotides agree with TRBD1. Per germline, CDR1 MNHEY and CDR2 SVGEGT. This CDR3 has 13 amino acids. Trimming cost V 6 bases and J 5 bases; bases outside gene matches: 7. CDR3 sequence (DNA): TGTGCCAGCAGAAGGACAGGCAGGGACGAGCAGTACTTC. This codes for CASRRTGRDEQYF.

This chain links TRBV20-1 with TRBJ2-1; unclear D gene. In germline, CDR1 is DFQATT, CDR2 SNEGSKA (reference sequence). The germline V and J ends were trimmed by 5 bases and 0 bases, with 14 bases remaining between them. The CDR3 is 15 residues long. CDR3 in DNA: TGCAGTGCTGAGAGACCCCTCGGCTCCTACAATGAGCAGTTCTTC. Translated, it gives CSAERPLGSYNEQFF.

This clonotype was observed a few times. V and J are TRBV7-2 and TRBJ2-5; the D is unclear. CDR1 is SGHTA and CDR2 is FQGNSA in the germline V gene. This CDR3 contains 14 residues. V was cut by 1 base and J by 5 bases, with 11 bases left in between. CDR3 residues: CASSLEPSRETQYF. The CDR3, as DNA: TGTGCCAGCAGCTTAGAACCCTCCCGGGAGACCCAGTACTTC.

In this sample, this clonotype turned up a few times. The V call is TRBV11-2, the J call TRBJ2-1, with 10 nucleotides matching TRBD2. Germline V gene lookup returns CDR1 SGHAT and CDR2 FQNNGV. CDR3 size: 17 residues. V was clipped by 5 bases and J by 7 bases; unmatched bases: 14. CDR3 DNA: TGTGCCAGCAGCCCAACCCGGACTAGCGGTCCTCCTAATGAGCAGTTCTTC. This translates into CASSPTRTSGPPNEQFF.

The CDR3 region is CASSYLSGIYEQYF. In nucleotides, the CDR3 is TGTGCCAGCAGTTATCTTAGCGGGATTTACGAGCAGTACTTC. The V and J genes are TRBV6-2 or TRBV6-3 and TRBJ2-7; 8 nucleotides match TRBD2. The ends lost 3 bases at V and 4 bases at J; junction bases unmatched: 5. Germline assignment: CDR1 MNHEY and CDR2 SVGEGT. CDR3 length: 14 amino acids.

This clonotype has ten or more counts. The chain employs TRBV20-1 and TRBJ2-1; D gene ambiguous. CDR1 DFQATT and CDR2 SNEGSKA come from the germline V gene (reference sequence). Between the trimmed V and J ends, which lost 3 bases and 4 bases, there was a span of 13 bases. This CDR3 spans 14 amino acids. The CDR3 is CSARGGADYNEQFF. DNA of the CDR3: TGCAGTGCTAGGGGCGGTGCAGATTACAATGAGCAGTTCTTC.